This is a list of T cell receptor beta chains from one sample in a study of monozygotic twins with inflammatory bowel disease. After re-calling the 5' RACE reads, TCRdb lists one entry per CDR3 protein, DNA absent. The table lists roughly 160,000 distinct CDR3 sequences, with approximately 7.4% in the top ten. The sequencing sample was made of blood. Receptor source: a human donor with ulcerative colitis or Crohn's disease, or a healthy co-twin of an affected twin (not recorded which). The CDR3 runs from the conserved cysteine through the conserved F or W.

v_call	j_call	cdr3_aa
TRBV20-1	TRBJ2-3	CSARDTARGLAGLDF
TRBV11-2	TRBJ2-3	CASSLDLEDTQYF
TRBV9	TRBJ2-7	CASSVHPGAARYEQYF
TRBV5-1	TRBJ2-3	CASSLDRTGDTQYF
TRBV18	TRBJ1-1	CASSPYFLGSRTEAFF
TRBV5-1	TRBJ2-3	CASSSGTDRTDTQYF
TRBV6-1	TRBJ2-7	CASSVRDGFSYEQYF
TRBV12-3/TRBV12-4	TRBJ1-2	CASSVPSYPYGYTF
TRBV19	TRBJ2-7	CASSIGAQKTHYEQYF
TRBV7-2	TRBJ2-1	CASSTGLHNEQFF
TRBV5-1	TRBJ2-2	CASGLAGTGELFF
TRBV10-3	TRBJ2-7	CAITPGQGDEQYF
TRBV10-3	TRBJ1-1	CAISESQQGDPSEAFF
TRBV12-3/TRBV12-4	TRBJ2-7	CASSFGGRASGEQYF
TRBV6-1	TRBJ1-5	CASSVGGNLNQPQHF
TRBV7-2	TRBJ1-1	CASSLDLVTEAFF